The source of this TCR beta chain is a study of T-cell reconstitution after alpha-beta-depleted transplantation in children. The study, taken as a whole, reports: Surviving thymic progenitors and recipient T cells were the source of high TCRbeta diversity at day 60 in some patients. Several hundred expanded graft clones reportedly were the source of alpha-beta T cells about two months after transplant. T-cell counts and diversity at one year post-transplant came mainly from newly produced T cells.

Unique molecular identifiers were used to barcode this TCRbeta library. TCRdb passed the PCR reads through MiXCR, listing each CDR3 protein once. The sample includes hundreds of thousands of distinct CDR3 sequences, about 25% of them seen just once. V dropped 1 base and J dropped 10 bases, with 15 bases sitting between them. Germline V gene sequence: CDR1 SGHRS, CDR2 YFSETQ. CDR3 size: 14 residues. As concerns this clonotype: Its specificity is not known.

The V and J genes are TRBV5-1 and TRBJ2-1; TRBD2 might be the D (6 bases). This clonotype originated in a girl aged 2 to 9 with Fanconi anemia, due to receive a stem cell transplant. The sample in question was PBMCs, obtained before TCRalphabeta/CD19-depleted stem cell transplant. The CDR3, as DNA: TGCGCCAGCAGCTTGACTAGCCGGGGAGTAGAGCAGTTCTTC. Translated: CASSLTSRGVEQFF.